The present T cell receptor beta chain was sequenced within a study of control samples from healthy donors and cancer patients. Profiling relied on immunoSEQ multiplex PCR, and the TCRdb table lists in-frame clones only, not all of them. The sample records some 410,000 clones, around nine tenths being singletons. Germline CDR1 reads LGHDT; CDR2 reads YNNKEL (reference sequence). The CDR3 is made up of 21 amino acids. Unmatched junction bases numbered 24, after V lost 3 bases and J lost 3 bases. This TCR was recovered from a man in his forties with head and neck cancer. What was sequenced was PBMCs. The V gene is TRBV3-1 (or the pseudogene TRBV3-2), the J gene TRBJ2-7; 9 bases fit TRBD1. CDR3 nucleotide sequence: TGTGCCAGCAGCCACCCGGCCGCAGGAACAGGGGGCCTTCTCCGCTTCTACGAGCAGTACTTC. This translates into CASSHPAAGTGGLLRFYEQYF.